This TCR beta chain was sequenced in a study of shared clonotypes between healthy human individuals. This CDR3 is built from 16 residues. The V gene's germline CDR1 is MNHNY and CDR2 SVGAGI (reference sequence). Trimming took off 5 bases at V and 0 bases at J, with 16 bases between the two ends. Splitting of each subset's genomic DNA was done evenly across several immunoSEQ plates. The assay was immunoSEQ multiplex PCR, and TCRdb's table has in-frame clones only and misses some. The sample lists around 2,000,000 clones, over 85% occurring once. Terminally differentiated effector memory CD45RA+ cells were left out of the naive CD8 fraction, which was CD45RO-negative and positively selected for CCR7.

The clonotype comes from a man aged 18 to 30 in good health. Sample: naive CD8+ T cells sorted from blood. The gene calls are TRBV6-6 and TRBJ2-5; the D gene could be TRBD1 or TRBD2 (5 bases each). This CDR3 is CASSSSGTPYQETQYF. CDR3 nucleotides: TGTGCCAGCAGTAGTTCCGGGACCCCGTACCAAGAGACCCAGTACTTC.